The 30 T cell receptor beta chains below were found in one sample sequenced in a study of blood T cell repertoires in COVID-19. The assay was immunoSEQ multiplex PCR, and TCRdb's table has in-frame clones only and misses some. The sample gives 95,000 to 150,000 clones, 85% to 90% of which show up once; 7.6% is in the top ten. The specimen sequenced was peripheral blood. Receptors originate from a man aged 50-60 years with acute or convalescent COVID-19.

This clone has only a few counts. The V gene is TRBV12-3 or TRBV12-4, the J gene TRBJ1-1; D not certain. This CDR3 has 13 residues. Trimming removed 2 bases from V and 4 bases from J, with 8 bases in between. The CDR3, as DNA: TGTGCCAGCAGTTTACAGGTCTCCACTGAAGCTTTCTTT. It encodes CASSLQVSTEAFF.

The DNA of the CDR3 is TGTGCCAGCTCAACAGACAGGGGAAGGAACACCGGGGAGCTGTTTTTT. It codes for CASSTDRGRNTGELFF. The chain is built from TRBV18 and TRBJ2-2; TRBD1 matches at 8 bases. The V gene end was trimmed by 5 bases and the J gene end by 1 base; junction bases not matched to a gene: 6. The germline V gene encodes CDR1 KGHSH and CDR2 LQKENI. CDR3 size: 16 residues.

The gene calls are TRBV9 and TRBJ2-5; weak D call: TRBD2 (5 bases). This CDR3 is 13 amino acids long. V gave up 0 bases and J gave up 4 bases, with 7 bases separating them. Per the germline V gene, CDR1 is SGDLS and CDR2 is YYNGEE. The DNA of the CDR3 is TGTGCCAGCAGCGTAGGTGGAGGAGAGACCCAGTACTTC. As protein: CASSVGGGETQYF.

In DNA form, the CDR3 reads TGCAGCGTTCCCTTGACAGGGCCCACAGATACGCAGTATTTT. Residues: CSVPLTGPTDTQYF. The chain joins TRBV29-1 to TRBJ2-3, with 7 positions matching TRBD1. CDR3 size: 14 residues. Germline trimming cut 5 bases from V and 2 bases from J; bases unmatched to any gene: 7. Germline V lookup: CDR1 SQVTM, CDR2 ANQGSEA.

The rearrangement uses TRBV5-1 and TRBJ2-7, with 14 bases identical to TRBD2. CDR1 and CDR2 from the germline V gene are SGHRS and YFSETQ. This CDR3 region has 16 residues. Unmatched junction bases numbered 5, after V lost 3 bases and J lost 3 bases. The CDR3 DNA is TGCGCCAGCAGCTGGGGACTAGCGGGAGATTACTACGAGCAGTACTTC. Its protein product is CASSWGLAGDYYEQYF.

This clone was recorded a few times. The chain employs TRBV15 and TRBJ2-7; 9 bases line up with TRBD1. V was clipped by 0 bases and J by 3 bases; unmatched bases: 6. The CDR3 sequence is 16 residues long. Germline assignment: CDR1 LNHNV and CDR2 YYDKDF (reference sequence). CDR3: CATSRDFVGQGYEQYF. The CDR3, as DNA: TGTGCCACCAGCAGAGATTTCGTGGGACAGGGCTACGAGCAGTACTTC.

The J gene is TRBJ1-1, the V gene TRBV3-1 (or the pseudogene TRBV3-2), with 8 nucleotides matching TRBD1. Germline loops: CDR1 LGHDT, CDR2 YNNKEL (reference sequence). J was trimmed by 5 bases and V by 7 bases; bases with no gene match: 18. The CDR3 is 17 residues long. The CDR3 nucleotides are TGTGCCAGCACCCCGACGTCGGTTCAGGGGGCGAGGACTGAAGCTTTCTTT. As protein: CASTPTSVQGARTEAFF.

V usage is TRBV10-3 and J usage is TRBJ1-5; perhaps TRBD1 as D (5 bases). Trimming pared 7 bases from V and 1 base from J, leaving 8 bases between. The CDR3 is 13 residues long. CDR1 ENHRY and CDR2 SYGVKD come from the germline V gene. DNA for the CDR3: TGTGCCATCATTCGGGGGAGCAATCAGCCCCAGCATTTT. This gives the protein CAIIRGSNQPQHF.

This chain connects TRBV6-5 to TRBJ2-7; 9 bases are a match to TRBD2. Germline V gene lookup returns CDR1 MNHEY and CDR2 SVGAGI. V shed 1 base and J 4 bases; nucleotides not matched to a gene: 5. The CDR3 is 15 residues long. The CDR3 DNA is TGTGCCAGCAGTTACTTTAGCGGGAGTCAATACGAGCAGTACTTC. It yields the protein CASSYFSGSQYEQYF.

The chain combines TRBV19 with TRBJ1-5; tentative D call: TRBD1 (6 bases). The germline CDR1 and CDR2 sequences are LNHDA and SQIVND (reference sequence). The CDR3 covers 13 residues. Deletions cut 5 bases from V and 6 bases from J, with 11 bases between. In nucleotides, the CDR3 is TGTGCCAGTAGTTGGACAGTTTCTCAGCCCCAGCATTTT. Translated: CASSWTVSQPQHF.

The chain couples TRBV2 to TRBJ2-5, with 8 nucleotides matching TRBD2. Germline values: CDR1 SNHLY, CDR2 FYNNEI. Trimming took 2 bases from V and 5 from J; bases not matched to a gene: 19. CDR3 length: 19 residues. The CDR3 DNA is TGTGCCAGCAGTGAATTAGTCGCGGGGGGTAGTCCCCGACTGGAGACCCAGTACTTC. This sequence encodes CASSELVAGGSPRLETQYF. Using reference TRBV2 and TRBJ2-5 for the parts outside the CDR3, the full variable domain is EPEVTQTPSHQVTQMGQEVILRCVPISNHLYFYWYRQILGQKVEFLVSFYNNEISEKSEIFDDQFSVERPDGSNFTLKIRSTKLEDSAMYFCASSELVAGGSPRLETQYFGPGTRLLVL.

This clone was counted once. This chain uses TRBV18 with TRBJ1-2; D is undetermined. The length of the CDR3 is 13 residues. Germline V CDR1 and CDR2: KGHSH, LQKENI. V dropped 3 bases and J dropped 1 base, with 6 bases sitting between them. In nucleotides, the CDR3 is TGTGCCAGCTCACCGGAGGGTAACTATGGCTACACCTTC. This translates into CASSPEGNYGYTF.

The CDR3 loop reads CASSARDRDEQYF. Written as DNA, the CDR3 is TGTGCCAGCAGCGCCCGGGACAGGGACGAGCAGTACTTC. This chain links TRBV7-9 with TRBJ2-7; 9 positions agree with TRBD1. Germline values: CDR1 SEHNR, CDR2 FQNEAQ (reference sequence). Unmatched junction bases numbered 4, after V lost 5 bases and J lost 5 bases. This CDR3 contains 13 residues.

As DNA, the CDR3 is TGTGCCAGCAGCTTAGATCCAGGGTTGGGCTACACCTTC. Amino acid sequence: CASSLDPGLGYTF. This chain links TRBV11-2 with TRBJ1-2, with a tentative D call TRBD1 (5 bases). The CDR3 has 13 residues. CDR1 is SGHAT, CDR2 FQNNGV, per germline. The germline V and J ends were trimmed by 0 bases and 8 bases, with 10 bases remaining between them.

The V call is TRBV5-1, the J call TRBJ2-7; 7 bases match TRBD1. The junction had 12 bases not matched to a gene; V was cut back by 7 bases and J by 5 bases. Germline V CDR1 and CDR2: SGHRS, YFSETQ. This CDR3 comprises 14 residues. This CDR3 reads CASRPTGSRNEQYF. CDR3 in DNA: TGCGCCAGCCGTCCGACAGGGTCCCGAAACGAGCAGTACTTC.

The V and J genes are TRBV9 and TRBJ2-1, with 8 positions matching TRBD2. Trimming removed 3 bases from V and 1 base from J; junction bases left unmatched: 21. Germline CDR1 SGDLS, CDR2 YYNGEE. The CDR3 length is 21 residues. CDR3 in amino acids: CASSARLTGTRRSRSYNEQFF. The CDR3 DNA reads as TGTGCCAGCAGCGCGCGATTAACCGGGACTAGGAGATCCAGGTCCTACAATGAGCAGTTCTTC.

The chain recombines TRBV5-6 with TRBJ2-5, with 7 bases matching TRBD2. V was clipped by 1 base and J by 1 base; unmatched bases: 7. From germline, CDR1 is SGHDT and CDR2 YYEEEE. The CDR3 is 16 amino acids. The CDR3 sequence: CASSLWEGQGQETQYF. The CDR3 DNA is TGTGCCAGCAGCTTGTGGGAGGGTCAGGGCCAAGAGACCCAGTACTTC.

This chain uses TRBV15 with TRBJ2-5, with a weak D call TRBD2 (5 bases). Per the germline V gene, CDR1 is LNHNV and CDR2 is YYDKDF (reference sequence). Trimming cost V 0 bases and J 5 bases, with 13 bases left between them. This CDR3 contains 15 residues. CDR3 protein: CATSRDNSAGETQYF. CDR3 DNA: TGTGCCACCAGCAGAGATAACTCCGCGGGCGAGACCCAGTACTTC.

This chain joins TRBV10-3 and TRBJ2-2; D is unresolved. Germline V lookup: CDR1 ENHRY, CDR2 SYGVKD. Trimming pared 2 bases from V and 8 bases from J, leaving 6 bases between. The CDR3 totals 12 residues. The CDR3 DNA reads TGTGCCATCAGTGAGACGGTGGGGGAGCTGTTTTTT. This sequence encodes CAISETVGELFF.

This chain uses TRBV14 with TRBJ2-1; D is perhaps TRBD1 (5 bases). This CDR3 is built from 16 residues. The germline V gene has CDR1 SGHDN and CDR2 FVKESK. Trimming removed 1 base at V and 2 bases at J, with 12 bases between. Here the CDR3 reads CASSQGARATYNEQFF. The DNA for the CDR3 is TGTGCCAGCAGCCAAGGGGCCAGGGCGACCTACAATGAGCAGTTCTTC. Full variable domain (rest looked up from reference TRBV14 and TRBJ2-1): EAGVTQFPSHSVIEKGQTVTLRCDPISGHDNLYWYRRVMGKEIKFLLHFVKESKQDESGMPNNRFLAERTGGTYSTLKVQPAELEDSGVYFCASSQGARATYNEQFFGPGTRLTVL.

In DNA form, the CDR3 reads TGCAGCGCTCTTACAGGGGGAGGTGAAAAACTGTTTTTT. This codes for CSALTGGGEKLFF. The V call is TRBV29-1, the J call TRBJ1-4, with 8 positions matching TRBD1. The V gene end was trimmed by 7 bases and the J gene end by 7 bases; junction bases not matched to a gene: 8. Germline CDR1 SQVTM, CDR2 ANQGSEA. The CDR3 spans 13 residues. The complete variable domain, with remaining parts taken from reference TRBV29-1 and TRBJ1-4, reads SAVISQKPSRDICQRGTSLTIQCQVDSQVTMMFWYRQQPGQSLTLIATANQGSEATYESGFVIDKFPISRPNLTFSTLTVSNMSPEDSSIYLCSALTGGGEKLFFGSGTQLSVL.

The rearrangement links TRBV2 to TRBJ1-6; a possible D gene is TRBD1 (5 bases). Between the trimmed V and J ends, which lost 4 bases and 10 bases, there was a span of 8 bases. The germline CDR1 and CDR2 sequences are SNHLY and FYNNEI. CDR3 length: 12 amino acids. As DNA, the CDR3 is TGTGCCAGCAGTGCAGGGAAATCACCCCTCCACTTT. This codes for CASSAGKSPLHF.

The chain is built from TRBV5-6 and TRBJ1-5, with D tentatively TRBD1 (6 bases). CDR3 length: 19 amino acids. Germline V lookup: CDR1 SGHDT, CDR2 YYEEEE. Between the trimmed V and J ends, which lost 2 bases and 0 bases, there was a span of 21 bases. Here the CDR3 reads CASSFYRGRGSNSNQPQHF. The DNA for the CDR3 is TGTGCCAGCAGCTTCTACCGCGGCAGGGGAAGTAATAGCAATCAGCCCCAGCATTTT.

In DNA form, the CDR3 reads TGTGCCAGTAGTAGGCTAGCGGAGACTCCTTTACCAGATACGCAGTATTTT. This encodes CASSRLAETPLPDTQYF. This chain links TRBV19 with TRBJ2-3; 7 bases align to TRBD2. The ends lost 4 bases at V and 4 bases at J; junction bases unmatched: 14. Germline CDR1 is LNHDA and CDR2 is SQIVND (reference sequence). The CDR3 consists of 17 residues.

The chain couples TRBV19 to TRBJ2-7; D possibly corresponds to TRBD1 (6 bases). With 5 bases removed from V and 2 bases from J, the gap between germline ends came to 16 bases. CDR3 size: 15 residues. CDR1 is LNHDA and CDR2 is SQIVND in the germline V gene (reference sequence). CDR3 nucleotides: TGTGCCAGTAGTTTGGGGCAGGGGTTTGCCTACGAGCAGTACTTC. It yields the protein CASSLGQGFAYEQYF.

The gene calls are TRBV29-1 and TRBJ2-1, with 14 positions matching TRBD2. Germline trimming cut 3 bases from V and 6 bases from J; bases unmatched to any gene: 13. The CDR3 runs to 18 residues. CDR1 and CDR2 from the germline V gene are SQVTM and ANQGSEA. CDR3 region: CSVDDGLAGGQVGNEQFF. DNA of the CDR3: TGCAGCGTTGATGACGGACTAGCGGGAGGCCAGGTAGGCAATGAGCAGTTCTTC.

This chain joins TRBV6-5 and TRBJ1-2; 8 bases are a match to TRBD1. Germline CDR1 is MNHEY and CDR2 is SVGAGI. J lost 2 bases, V lost 6 bases, and 8 bases had no gene match. This CDR3 has 15 residues. CDR3 sequence reads: CASRPDQGANYGYTF. The DNA for the CDR3 is TGTGCCAGCAGGCCCGACCAGGGGGCCAACTATGGCTACACCTTC.

The chain recombines TRBV19 with TRBJ1-2, with a tentative D call TRBD1 (5 bases). The germline CDR1 and CDR2 sequences are LNHDA and SQIVND (reference sequence). CDR3 length: 15 amino acids. Deletions cut 5 bases from V and 7 bases from J, with 20 bases between. CDR3 in DNA: TGTGCCAGTAGTTATCTGGAGGGGCGAGTAGGTGGCTACACCTTC. It specifies CASSYLEGRVGGYTF.

The rearrangement joins TRBV27 to TRBJ1-3; D is undetermined. The CDR3 is 16 amino acids. Germline V gene lookup returns CDR1 MNHEY and CDR2 SMNVEV (reference sequence). Deletions cut 3 bases from V and 0 bases from J, with 12 bases between. CDR3 loop: CASSLVAPSSGNTIYF. CDR3 DNA sequence: TGTGCCAGCAGTTTGGTCGCTCCCAGCTCTGGAAACACCATATATTTT.

V is TRBV30 and J is TRBJ2-7; 7 bases align to TRBD2. This CDR3 contains 17 residues. The V gene end was trimmed by 4 bases and the J gene end by 7 bases; junction bases not matched to a gene: 22. Germline CDR1 is GTSNPN and CDR2 is SVGIG (reference sequence). The CDR3 nucleotides are TGTGCCTGGACCAAGGGGAGGATAGCGGGCTACCCGGGGGAGCAGTACTTC. The encoded protein is CAWTKGRIAGYPGEQYF.